This T cell receptor (beta chain) was recorded in a study of cytomegalovirus exposure and HLA in healthy donors. Use of 60 Vbeta and 13 Jbeta primers characterized the PCR. Measured with immunoSEQ multiplex PCR; TCRdb has only the in-frame clones, and not every one. The repertoire consists of roughly 78,000 clones, with less than 75% occurring once and the leading ten covering roughly 5.6%. Overall study results and limits: A later analysis linked more than 15,000 TCR beta sequences to HLA alleles at 0.05 false discovery rate.

Germline-derived CDR1 and CDR2 are SEHNR and FQNEAQ (reference sequence). The CDR3 is made up of 15 amino acids. V was clipped by 4 bases and J by 9 bases, with 19 bases between them. As regards this clone: Its antigen remains unidentified.

Sequenced sample: PBMCs. The TCR originated in a man aged 25-40 years in good health and CMV-seropositive. This chain uses TRBV7-9 with TRBJ2-1, with a weak D call TRBD2 (6 bases). The CDR3 DNA follows: TGTGCCAGCAGCTCGGGACTTCTAAACGTGGGTGAGCAGTTCTTC. Residues: CASSSGLLNVGEQFF.